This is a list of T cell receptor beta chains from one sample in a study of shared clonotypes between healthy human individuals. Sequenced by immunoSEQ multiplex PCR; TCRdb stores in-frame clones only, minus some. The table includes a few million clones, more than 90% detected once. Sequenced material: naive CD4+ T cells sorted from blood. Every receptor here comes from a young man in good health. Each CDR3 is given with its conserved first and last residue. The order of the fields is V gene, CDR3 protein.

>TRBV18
CASSGGLAGAGDTQYF
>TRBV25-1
CASSEFLVSEAFF
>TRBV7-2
CASSLVAGSYEQYF
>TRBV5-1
CASSSGTVYNSPLHF
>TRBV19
CASSNREKSPLHF
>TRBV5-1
CASSVIAGGEAETQYF
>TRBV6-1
CASSGNVRAAGANVLTF
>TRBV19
CASSWASKGPNYGYTF
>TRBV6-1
CASIRVGARDNEQFF
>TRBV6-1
CASSLLAGGRETQYF
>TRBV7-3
CASSLKGGRGYTF
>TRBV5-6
CASRKGQRDMNTEAFF
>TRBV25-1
CASSGGANSGNTIYF
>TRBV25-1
CASSELTGYGYTF
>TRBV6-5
CASSYSTSGIYNEQFF
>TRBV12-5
CASGLSQGATPYEQYF
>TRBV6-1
CASSVNRGLETQYF
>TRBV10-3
CAISESGGGNTEAFF
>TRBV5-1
CASSLGQPHYGYTF
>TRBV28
CASSLISGRTPYEQYF
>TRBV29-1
CSVRPGPDEQYF
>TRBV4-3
CASSQVGTGTIQYF
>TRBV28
CASRRGGGGYTF
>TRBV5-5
CASTWGESSYNSPLHF
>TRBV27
CASSLGVRTYEQFF
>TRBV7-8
CASSSPDRGRSLYYTGELFF
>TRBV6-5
CASSYSQGTSGNTIYF
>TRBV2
CASSEEGFGNQPQHF
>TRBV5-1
CASSSSGGLYGYTF
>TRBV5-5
CASSLGTGEGQPQHF
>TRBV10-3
CAISERQGAPYEQYF
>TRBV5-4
CASSGGLHGREGYTF
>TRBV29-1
CSVLSGVTEAFF
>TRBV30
CAWSFGGFQETQYF
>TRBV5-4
CASSPGQGGSLFYGYTF
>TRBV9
CASSVVPVNTEAFF
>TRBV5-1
CASSLQGTQYF
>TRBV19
CASSVTAAKNIQYF
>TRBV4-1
CASSRLFTSGLSYEQYF
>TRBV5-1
CASSLMTEQETQYF
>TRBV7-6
CASSLETNPSLGELFF
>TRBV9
CASSVAGTLSGNTIYF
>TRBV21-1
CASSGPSGGTDTQYF
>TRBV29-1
CSVEPSPLAGGRGLYNEQFF
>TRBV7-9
CASSWALTGTGELFF
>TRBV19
CASSRYPGGGETQYF
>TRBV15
CATSRSATGTNTGELFF
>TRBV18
CASSTDSSGNTIYF
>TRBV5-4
CASSRGGVGTDTQYF
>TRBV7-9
CASSLGQGPSYEQYF
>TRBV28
CASSLSAGGLDTQYF
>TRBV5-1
CASSPGAGYGYTF
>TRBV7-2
CASSLAEGGGSYNEQFF
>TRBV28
CASSLEGSGRNQPQHF
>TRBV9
CASSVHKKGAGNTIYF
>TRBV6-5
CASSYQTGTVYGYTF
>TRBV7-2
CASSRVGAGGLDTIYF
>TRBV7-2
CASSYARSSYNEQFF